This passage covers 5 T cell receptor beta chains from one sample sequenced in a study of graft-versus-host responses after intestinal transplantation. The antigens these receptors bind are not known. Assay: immunoSEQ multiplex PCR; the TCRdb copy retains only in-frame clones and omits some. This sample has around 110,000 clones; 90% occur once, and the top ten carry more than 0.15%. The sample here was unstimulated CD4+ T cells sorted from spleen or lymph node cells, taken before intestinal transplant. Receptors were obtained from a human donor who received an intestinal transplant.

This clone was seen only once. The chain has TRBV6-5 and TRBJ2-5, with 9 bases aligning to TRBD1. The CDR3 contains 16 residues. V dropped 2 bases and J dropped 2; count of bases not matched to a gene: 6. The germline V gene encodes CDR1 MNHEY and CDR2 SVGAGI. The CDR3 spells CASSYRGQGFQETQYF. CDR3 nucleotides: TGTGCCAGCAGTTACCGCGGACAGGGGTTTCAAGAGACCCAGTACTTC.

The chain uses TRBV5-1 and TRBJ2-5; the match to TRBD2 covers 10 bases. The ends lost 0 bases at V and 0 bases at J; junction bases unmatched: 5. CDR3 length: 17 residues. Germline CDR1 reads SGHRS; CDR2 reads YFSETQ. The CDR3 DNA is TGCGCCAGCAGCTTGGCTGGACTAGCGGTTTACCAAGAGACCCAGTACTTC. Translation: CASSLAGLAVYQETQYF.

The chain uses TRBV28 and TRBJ2-6; D not certain. Germline CDR1 and CDR2: MDHEN and SYDVKM. Deletions cut 3 bases from V and 3 bases from J, with 12 bases between. This CDR3 is 16 amino acids long. For the CDR3, the DNA is TGTGCCAGCAGTTTTGCGGCTGCCTTTGGGGCCAACGTCCTGACTTTC. Amino acid sequence: CASSFAAAFGANVLTF. Based on the CDR3 plus reference TRBV28 and TRBJ2-6, the full variable domain is DVKVTQSSRYLVKRTGEKVFLECVQDMDHENMFWYRQDPGLGLRLIYFSYDVKMKEKGDIPEGYSVSREKKERFSLILESASTNQTSMYLCASSFAAAFGANVLTFGAGSRLTVL.

V usage is TRBV2 and J usage is TRBJ2-7; 11 nucleotides align to TRBD2. V was clipped by 0 bases and J by 5 bases; unmatched bases: 18. Per germline, CDR1 SNHLY and CDR2 FYNNEI. The CDR3 extends over 20 amino acids. CDR3 sequence (DNA): TGTGCCAGCAGTGAAGCGCTGGCCTTCGGCGATAGCGGGAGGGCCCACGAGCAGTACTTC. It specifies CASSEALAFGDSGRAHEQYF. The whole variable domain, filled in from reference TRBV2 and TRBJ2-7, reads EPEVTQTPSHQVTQMGQEVILRCVPISNHLYFYWYRQILGQKVEFLVSFYNNEISEKSEIFDDQFSVERPDGSNFTLKIRSTKLEDSAMYFCASSEALAFGDSGRAHEQYFGPGTRLTVT.

The V and J genes are TRBV19 and TRBJ1-2; D is unclear. The CDR3 contains 13 residues. Germline-derived CDR1 and CDR2 are LNHDA and SQIVND (reference sequence). Trimming removed 4 bases at V and 0 bases at J, with 6 bases between. CDR3 in DNA: TGTGCCAGTAGTAGGGGAGCTAACTATGGCTACACCTTC. It encodes CASSRGANYGYTF.